This T cell receptor beta chain came from a study of shared clonotypes between healthy human individuals. Several immunoSEQ plates held equal portions of the genomic DNA taken from each subset. Profiling relied on immunoSEQ multiplex PCR, and the TCRdb table lists in-frame clones only, not all of them. The sample contains fewer than 1.8 million clones, approximately 98.5% of which appear only once. The V segment lost 2 bases and the J segment 3 bases; nucleotides outside the gene matches: 7. This CDR3 region has 16 residues. From germline, CDR1 is SGHNT and CDR2 YENEEA. V and J are TRBV11-3 and TRBJ2-1; 7 positions agree with TRBD2. The receptor comes from a man aged 25-45 years in good health. The sequencing sample was made of naive CD4+ T cells sorted from blood. Subset noted: CD45RA+ positively selected. The DNA of the CDR3 is TGTGCCAGCAGCTTAAACTCGGGAGGCTTCTACAATGAGCAGTTCTTC. Translation gives CASSLNSGGFYNEQFF.